These T cell receptor beta chains were read from a single sample in a study of blood T cell repertoires in COVID-19. Only in-frame clones appear in the TCRdb table, and some are missing; sequencing was by immunoSEQ multiplex PCR. The sample records approximately 360,000 clones, around 87% being singletons. Sequenced material: PBMCs or T cells enriched from blood (not recorded which). Source of these receptors: a man aged 40-49 years in a cohort exposed to, infected with or recovered from COVID-19 (not recorded which). CDR3s include the opening cysteine and the closing phenylalanine or tryptophan. For some rows the clone size is stated as once, few or many, or as a class when expanded; others skip it.

cdr3_aa: CASGLRVNNGELFF
clone_size: once
j_call: TRBJ2-2
v_call: TRBV12-5

cdr3_aa: CASSQIDTLNTEAFF
clone_size: once
j_call: TRBJ1-1
v_call: TRBV6-6

cdr3_aa: CASSLTGGAGANVLTF
clone_size: -
j_call: TRBJ2-6
v_call: TRBV19

cdr3_aa: CASSLDTTKHYGYTF
clone_size: -
j_call: TRBJ1-2
v_call: TRBV5-1

cdr3_aa: CASSLSDIQYF
clone_size: -
j_call: TRBJ2-4
v_call: TRBV5-8

cdr3_aa: CASSHPTSGRGQETQYF
clone_size: -
j_call: TRBJ2-5
v_call: TRBV14

cdr3_aa: CASSTLAGVNTDTQYF
clone_size: once
j_call: TRBJ2-3
v_call: TRBV19

cdr3_aa: CASSIGTGGGYTF
clone_size: -
j_call: TRBJ1-2
v_call: TRBV9

cdr3_aa: CASSPFKTGESSGANVLTF
clone_size: -
j_call: TRBJ2-6
v_call: TRBV18

cdr3_aa: CSVQPGHGWGTEAFF
clone_size: -
j_call: TRBJ1-1
v_call: TRBV29-1

cdr3_aa: CASSLKQGWQPQHF
clone_size: -
j_call: TRBJ1-5
v_call: TRBV28

cdr3_aa: CASREDRGGGYTF
clone_size: -
j_call: TRBJ1-2
v_call: TRBV6-5

cdr3_aa: CASSLESGAYEQYF
clone_size: -
j_call: TRBJ2-7
v_call: TRBV5-1

cdr3_aa: CASTPGQGASDTQYF
clone_size: -
j_call: TRBJ2-3
v_call: TRBV3-1/TRBV3-2

cdr3_aa: CASSYDRAGGYEQYF
clone_size: -
j_call: TRBJ2-7
v_call: TRBV6-2/TRBV6-3

cdr3_aa: CASSLGRDNSPLHF
clone_size: -
j_call: TRBJ1-6
v_call: TRBV7-6

cdr3_aa: CAWSHNEKLFF
clone_size: -
j_call: TRBJ1-4
v_call: TRBV30

cdr3_aa: CASSPGTGRNQPQHF
clone_size: -
j_call: TRBJ1-5
v_call: TRBV5-8

cdr3_aa: CASSETGTSGIAKNIQYF
clone_size: -
j_call: TRBJ2-4
v_call: TRBV5-1

cdr3_aa: CASSLGRQRERIDTQYF
clone_size: -
j_call: TRBJ2-3
v_call: TRBV7-8

cdr3_aa: CATSRDAGETDTQYF
clone_size: -
j_call: TRBJ2-3
v_call: TRBV15

cdr3_aa: CASSLDIQWEGSYNEQFF
clone_size: once
j_call: TRBJ2-1
v_call: TRBV11-2

cdr3_aa: CASSIPGRGRGANVLTF
clone_size: -
j_call: TRBJ2-6
v_call: TRBV19

cdr3_aa: CASSLSVNTGELFF
clone_size: -
j_call: TRBJ2-2
v_call: TRBV4-2

cdr3_aa: CASSIGAPQRASAFF
clone_size: -
j_call: TRBJ1-1
v_call: TRBV19

cdr3_aa: CASSPRTGMAYEQYF
clone_size: -
j_call: TRBJ2-7
v_call: TRBV7-2

cdr3_aa: CASSLVGTSGRVHEQYF
clone_size: -
j_call: TRBJ2-7
v_call: TRBV13

cdr3_aa: CSITTGNGYTF
clone_size: -
j_call: TRBJ1-2
v_call: TRBV29-1

cdr3_aa: CAISEGLGSGNTIYF
clone_size: -
j_call: TRBJ1-3
v_call: TRBV10-3

cdr3_aa: CASTPFGEWNEQFF
clone_size: -
j_call: TRBJ2-1
v_call: TRBV7-2